This T cell receptor beta chain emerged from a study of blood T cell repertoires in COVID-19. The overall study: Sources were T cells, B-cell-depleted T cells, or PBMCs; the material itself was cDNA or gDNA.

While infection was still active, Seattle patients were enrolled and then followed longitudinally. Germline CDR1 LNHDA, CDR2 SQIVND (reference sequence). The CDR3 runs 15 residues. Trimming cost V 2 bases and J 0 bases, with 8 bases left between them. In the source study's methods: Nucleated cell counts were estimated from reference gene primer amplification. Generated by immunoSEQ multiplex PCR, the TCRdb table keeps only in-frame clones and is missing some. From that table come the V and J calls and clone size; the DNA was used to work out D and trimming. Of some 200,000 clones detected, 75% to 85% appear once; the ten largest clones hold less than 6%.

The chain recombines TRBV19 with TRBJ2-1; no clear D gene. The TCR sequence derives from a woman in her 70s with COVID-19, enrolled during active disease. Source material: peripheral blood. CDR3 bases: TGTGCCAGTAGTATAATCCTATCCTCCTACAATGAGCAGTTCTTC. It yields the protein CASSIILSSYNEQFF.